This passage covers 28 T cell receptor beta chains from one sample sequenced in a study of identical twins' blood T cells. TCRdb reanalysed the 5' RACE reads using MiXCR and keeps one entry per CDR3 protein. The data show a few hundred thousand distinct CDR3 sequences, 28% seen once. The sequenced material came from PBMCs. These receptors all come from a woman between 18 and 50 years old in good health.

This chain connects TRBV5-6 to TRBJ2-5; possibly TRBD1 for D (5 bases). Trimming cost V 4 bases and J 5 bases, with 12 bases left between them. CDR1 SGHDT and CDR2 YYEEEE come from the germline V gene. This CDR3 comprises 13 residues. The CDR3 sequence: CASSPRGGETQYF. CDR3 sequence (DNA): TGTGCCAGCAGCCCAAGGGGTGGCGAGACCCAGTACTTC.

Remarks on this clonotype: Germline is not matched at one junction end, which may reflect a read error. V is TRBV7-8 and J is TRBJ1-4; no clear D. This CDR3 contains 14 residues. CDR1 SGHVS and CDR2 FQNEAQ come from the germline V gene. The CDR3 sequence: CTSSLIGSHEKLFF. The CDR3 DNA reads TGTACCAGCAGCTTAATCGGGAGTCATGAAAAACTGTTTTTT.

This clonotype was seen a few times. The chain carries TRBV5-1 and TRBJ2-3, with D possibly TRBD2 on 6 matching bases. Trimming stripped 3 bases from V and 4 bases from J, with 15 bases between. Germline-derived CDR1 and CDR2 are SGHRS and YFSETQ. This CDR3 spans 15 amino acids. CDR3 nucleotide sequence: TGCGCCAGCAGCTCGGAGGAGGGATCTGCAGATACGCAGTATTTT. Protein: CASSSEEGSADTQYF.

This clonotype turned up a few times. The V call is TRBV5-1, the J call TRBJ1-1; D is perhaps TRBD1 (5 bases). The V gene's germline CDR1 is SGHRS and CDR2 YFSETQ. This CDR3 region has 16 residues. V dropped 0 bases and J dropped 2 bases, with 14 bases sitting between them. The CDR3 DNA reads as TGCGCCAGCAGCTTGGGGCCCGCGGGGCTTAACACTGAAGCTTTCTTT. Its translation is CASSLGPAGLNTEAFF.

This clonotype was seen at least ten times. V and J are TRBV20-1 and TRBJ1-1, with D hard to call. Trimming shortened V by 0 bases and J by 11 bases, and 19 bases separated the two germline ends. CDR3 size: 14 residues. Germline assignment: CDR1 DFQATT and CDR2 SNEGSKA (reference sequence). This chain's CDR3 is CSARDPVRPLTAFF. In nucleotides, the CDR3 is TGCAGTGCTAGAGATCCGGTTCGACCTTTAACGGCTTTCTTT.

There are a few counts of this clonotype. The rearrangement joins TRBV6-5 to TRBJ2-7; 7 bases agree with TRBD2. This CDR3 is 14 amino acids long. Germline loops: CDR1 MNHEY, CDR2 SVGAGI. The V gene end was trimmed by 5 bases and the J gene end by 0 bases; junction bases not matched to a gene: 4. The CDR3 DNA sequence: TGTGCCAGCAGTATGCTAGCGGACTCCTACGAGCAGTACTTC. Translating it yields CASSMLADSYEQYF.

This clonotype was recorded a few times. J is TRBJ1-3 and V is TRBV29-1; D remains unclear. V was shortened by 6 bases and J by 1 base, with 10 bases between the two germline ends. The length of the CDR3 is 13 residues. Germline values: CDR1 SQVTM, CDR2 ANQGSEA. CDR3 sequence reads: CSVAVLSGNTIYF. CDR3 coding DNA: TGCAGCGTCGCAGTGCTTTCTGGAAACACCATATATTTT.

V usage is TRBV20-1 and J usage is TRBJ2-7, with D unclear. This CDR3 has 12 amino acids. Trimming left V 4 bases short and J 2 bases short, with 9 bases between. The germline CDR1 and CDR2 sequences are DFQATT and SNEGSKA (reference sequence). The DNA of the CDR3 is TGCAGTGCTAAGACTGGAACCTACGAGCAGTACTTC. Its translation is CSAKTGTYEQYF.

The chain recombines TRBV2 with TRBJ1-1, with 7 bases lining up with TRBD1. In germline, CDR1 is SNHLY, CDR2 FYNNEI. The CDR3 runs to 14 residues. J gave up 6 bases and V 7 bases, and 11 bases lay outside the gene matches. The CDR3: CASKPGQHRAEAFF. CDR3 sequence (DNA): TGTGCCAGCAAGCCGGGACAGCACCGGGCTGAAGCTTTCTTT.

This clonotype appeared many times. The rearrangement links TRBV29-1 to TRBJ2-2; D might be TRBD2 (6 bases). V was pared by 6 bases and J by 1 base, with 9 bases between. CDR1 and CDR2 (germline): SQVTM, ANQGSEA. This CDR3 spans 13 amino acids. This CDR3 reads CSVRGENTGELFF. DNA of the CDR3: TGCAGCGTGCGGGGTGAGAACACCGGGGAGCTGTTTTTT.

This clonotype was seen a few times. This chain uses TRBV20-1 with TRBJ1-6; 11 positions match TRBD1. Germline V lookup: CDR1 DFQATT, CDR2 SNEGSKA (reference sequence). The CDR3 is 14 amino acids. With V trimmed by 3 bases and J by 14 bases, 9 bases remained unmatched. The CDR3 DNA reads as TGCAGTGCTAGTTCCGGGACAGGGGGTCTTTCCCTCCACTTT. It encodes CSASSGTGGLSLHF.

The sample holds many counts of this clonotype. The rearrangement links TRBV7-6 to TRBJ1-6, with TRBD1 as a possible D gene (5 bases). The CDR3 spans 13 residues. Trimming shortened V by 2 bases and J by 8 bases, and 7 bases separated the two germline ends. The germline CDR1 and CDR2 sequences are SGHVS and FNYEAQ. CDR3 in DNA: TGTGCCAGCAGCTTAATGGGGGATTCACCCCTCCACTTT. Residues: CASSLMGDSPLHF.

The V gene is TRBV20-1, the J gene TRBJ1-1; D unresolved. V lost 2 bases, J lost 7 bases, and 11 bases lay in between. There are 12 residues in the CDR3. Germline V gives CDR1 DFQATT, CDR2 SNEGSKA (reference sequence). The CDR3 region is CSARLVKGEAFF. CDR3 nucleotides: TGCAGTGCTAGATTAGTCAAGGGTGAAGCTTTCTTT.

This clonotype was detected only once. V gene TRBV20-1 combines with J gene TRBJ2-5; D uncertain. Germline V gives CDR1 DFQATT, CDR2 SNEGSKA (reference sequence). The CDR3 length is 12 residues. Deletions cut 6 bases from V and 5 bases from J, with 13 bases between. The CDR3 reads CSAEDGFETQYF. In DNA, the CDR3 is TGCAGTGCCGAGGATGGGTTCGAGACCCAGTACTTC.

There are a few counts of this clonotype. One junction end does not reproduce the germline sequence, and a read error may be involved. This chain uses TRBV29-1 with TRBJ2-3; 10 bases match TRBD1. The CDR3 covers 16 residues. CDR1 and CDR2 from the germline V gene are SQVTM and ANQGSEA. The CDR3 spells CSVETGGWRLTDTHYF. In nucleotides, the CDR3 is TGCAGCGTTGAGACAGGGGGCTGGAGACTCACAGATACGCATTATTTT.

This chain uses TRBV5-1 with TRBJ1-1, with 9 bases matching TRBD1. Looked up from germline, CDR1 is SGHRS and CDR2 is YFSETQ. The CDR3 is made up of 15 amino acids. V lost 4 bases, J lost 3 bases, and 7 bases stayed unmatched. CDR3 in amino acids: CASSPHRGQDTEAFF. DNA for the CDR3: TGCGCCAGCAGCCCACACAGGGGGCAGGACACTGAAGCTTTCTTT. Supplemented by reference TRBV5-1 and TRBJ1-1, the full variable domain reads KAGVTQTPRYLIKTRGQQVTLSCSPISGHRSVSWYQQTPGQGLQFLFEYFSETQRNKGNFPGRFSGRQFSNSRSEMNVSTLELGDSALYLCASSPHRGQDTEAFFGQGTRLTVV.

J is TRBJ2-7 and V is TRBV30; D gene unclear. V was pared by 0 bases and J by 0 bases, with 6 bases between. Germline lookup yields CDR1 GTSNPN and CDR2 SVGIG (reference sequence). The CDR3 has 13 residues. The CDR3 nucleotides are TGTGCCTGGAGTGTACGTAGCTCCTACGAGCAGTACTTC. Amino acid sequence: CAWSVRSSYEQYF.

This clonotype came up a few times. The chain has TRBV6-2 or TRBV6-3 and TRBJ2-5; a weak D match, TRBD2 (6 bases). This CDR3 comprises 11 residues. Looked up from germline, CDR1 is MNHEY and CDR2 is SVGEGT. Trimming pared 8 bases from V and 4 bases from J, leaving 8 bases between. Here the CDR3 reads CASQAGETQYF. In DNA, the CDR3 is TGTGCCAGCCAAGCGGGAGAGACCCAGTACTTC.

This clonotype has only a few counts. CDR3 in DNA: TGTGCCAGCAGATTGGGAGAGGGTCTCTCTGGAAACACCATATATTTT. Translated: CASRLGEGLSGNTIYF. J is TRBJ1-3 and V is TRBV6-6; D is undetermined. This CDR3 region has 16 residues. The V end lost 6 bases, the J end lost 0 bases, and 15 bases lay between the germline ends. The germline V gene encodes CDR1 MNHNY and CDR2 SVGAGI (reference sequence).

The V call is TRBV12-3 or TRBV12-4, the J call TRBJ2-1, with D perhaps TRBD2 (6 bases). The germline V and J ends were trimmed by 3 bases and 7 bases, with 13 bases remaining between them. The CDR3 spans 14 residues. This CDR3 reads CASSLRDRGNEQFF. In DNA, the CDR3 is TGTGCCAGCAGTTTGCGGGATCGCGGTAATGAGCAGTTCTTC.

Concerning this clonotype itself: With a much larger clone just one base away, this may be a read error. Since the CDR3 does not end with the conserved phenylalanine or tryptophan, this likely comes from a read error. This rearrangement joins TRBV20-1 to TRBJ2-1, with a weak D call TRBD2 (6 bases). V lost 5 bases and J 5 bases, leaving 13 bases between the germline ends. The CDR3 is 13 amino acids. Germline V lookup: CDR1 DFQATT, CDR2 SNEGSKA (reference sequence). The CDR3 nucleotides are TGCAGTGCTCCTCTAAGCGGGCACAATGAGCAGTTCCTC. Translating it yields CSAPLSGHNEQFL.

This chain uses TRBV9 with TRBJ1-2, with D perhaps matching TRBD1 (6 bases). Germline values: CDR1 SGDLS, CDR2 YYNGEE. The length of the CDR3 is 15 residues. V lost 4 bases and J 6 bases, leaving 19 bases between the germline ends. CDR3 in DNA: TGTGCCAGCAGCATCCTTTCGACAGGAATAGATGGCTACACCTTC. It codes for CASSILSTGIDGYTF.

This chain uses TRBV28 with TRBJ1-1; D is undetermined. The V end lost 6 bases, the J end lost 2 bases, and 13 bases lay between the germline ends. This CDR3 spans 14 amino acids. The V gene's germline CDR1 is MDHEN and CDR2 SYDVKM. DNA for the CDR3: TGTGCCAGCAGAAACGCCCCCTTAAACACTGAAGCTTTCTTT. It codes for CASRNAPLNTEAFF.

This clonotype showed up just a few times. The chain is built from TRBV10-3 and TRBJ2-3; D is undetermined. The germline CDR1 and CDR2 sequences are ENHRY and SYGVKD. This CDR3 is 12 amino acids long. Trimming took 0 bases from V and 5 from J, leaving 3 bases between them. The DNA for the CDR3 is TGTGCCATCAGTGAGTCAGTAGATACGCAGTATTTT. It encodes CAISESVDTQYF.

Turning to this clonotype: This may arise from a read error, as a much more abundant clone is one base away. The genes are TRBV5-4 and TRBJ1-2, with D unclear. This CDR3 contains 12 residues. Germline CDR1 reads SGHNT; CDR2 reads YYREEE (reference sequence). The CDR3 DNA follows: TGTGCCATCAGCTCGGTTAACTATGGCTACACCTTC. Its translation: CAISSVNYGYTF.

The chain has TRBV2 and TRBJ1-2; 7 nucleotides match TRBD1. After removal of 8 bases from V and 3 bases from J, the junction contained 12 bases not matched to a gene. The CDR3 is made up of 15 amino acids. Germline V lookup: CDR1 SNHLY, CDR2 FYNNEI. The CDR3 coding sequence is TGTGCCAGCGGGGAGGGACAGACCCGCGACTATGGCTACACCTTC. Translation: CASGEGQTRDYGYTF.

This chain links TRBV29-1 with TRBJ2-3; TRBD2 agrees at 7 bases. V was clipped by 3 bases and J by 4 bases; unmatched bases: 7. The CDR3 covers 14 residues. Germline CDR1 is SQVTM and CDR2 is ANQGSEA. The CDR3 loop is CSVEGGRGSDTQYF. CDR3 DNA: TGCAGCGTTGAGGGCGGGAGAGGTTCAGATACGCAGTATTTT.

CDR3 coding DNA: TGTGCCAGCAGAAGCGGGGTCCAAGAGACCCAGTACTTC. Residues: CASRSGVQETQYF. V and J are TRBV27 and TRBJ2-5, with 7 bases matching TRBD2. The CDR3 is made up of 13 amino acids. Germline loops: CDR1 MNHEY, CDR2 SMNVEV (reference sequence). V shed 6 bases and J 1 base; nucleotides not matched to a gene: 2.